This note documents a single T cell receptor beta chain sequence. This clonotype was observed at least ten times. Which antigen it targets is not known. It has no much larger one-base neighbor in the sample; base qualities were not kept. The data were taken from a study of T-cell memory formation after mild COVID-19 (dated by TCRdb to about 2021). Study-level background: Most TCR sequence clusters were specific to one of the two donors. In a couple of donors, T-cell clones that expanded and contracted after mild COVID-19 were tracked by sequencing TCRalpha and TCRbeta repertoires over time. The cohort comprised two young, previously healthy adult volunteers, one female and one male. General findings and caveats noted by the study authors: Contracting CD4+ clones were found mainly in CM and EM memory subsets, while CD8+ clones were enriched in EMRA. The study covered only a couple of mild cases, and larger cohorts including severe cases with pre-infection samples were considered necessary. Whether the second-wave clones peaking on day 37 were SARS-CoV-2 specific was not confirmed. Some responding clones were detected in pre-infection memory, which suggested that pre-existing cross-reactive memory T cells had joined the SARS-CoV-2 response. From day 15 to 85, contracting clones showed balanced CD4/CD8 phenotypes, whereas a second wave of clones that expanded from day 15 to 37 leaned towards CD4+.

The sample was run on an Illumina NovaSeq 6000. TCRalpha and TCRbeta cDNA libraries were constructed by 5'RACE with constant-segment primers, with sample barcodes and unique molecular identifiers being introduced. RNA was extracted from every sample with Trizol reagent. Library amplification was performed in two PCR steps, and a second sample barcode and Illumina TruSeq adapters were introduced in the second step. Sequencing of the libraries was done on an Illumina NovaSeq, producing 2 x 150 bp paired-end reads. The published analysis was carried out like this. The reads were demultiplexed and collapsed into UMI-guided consensus sequences using migec v1.2.7. Using mixcr v2.1.11, the UMI consensuses were aligned to TRA and TRB V and J templates and assembled into clonotypes. Expanded or contracted clonotypes were those called significant by both edgeR and NoisET, with noise models trained on biological replicates. For edgeR calls, the cutoffs were a false discovery rate-adjusted p below 0.01 and a log2 fold-change threshold of 1. As an exploratory analysis of dynamics, max-normalized trajectories of the 1000 most abundant clonotypes were examined by PCA with hierarchical clustering. Separately sequenced CD4+ and CD8+ repertoires were used to assign a CD4 or CD8 phenotype to each responding clone. TCRdb passed the public sequencing reads through fastp at Q25 and MiXCR, retaining productive beta sequences. Each entry is one CDR3 protein sequence, shown with its most common DNA and genes. The V and J calls come from TCRdb's annotation, not from the publication. This sample is represented by fewer than 600,000 distinct CDR3 sequences; less than 25% of them were singletons. The leading ten clones occupy 8.4% of the sample.

Ficoll-Paque density gradient centrifugation was the method used to isolate PBMCs. There are 15 amino acids in the CDR3, from cysteine to phenylalanine inclusive. Only the CDR3 part of the read is kept: 45 bases, read in frame from the first base. V is pared back by 5 bases and J by 3 bases, with 14 bases lying between the germline termini. Per the germline V gene (reference sequence), SGHNT is the CDR1 and YYREEE is the CDR2. This sequence originates from an adult woman who had mild COVID-19 (a few samples of this study predate the infection). The sample titles of this study are shuffled in the database, so cell type and time point are left out; the donor was told from shared clones. The rearrangement combines TRBV5-4 with TRBJ2-2, with no confident D gene call. The material sequenced was PBMCs or a T cell subset sorted from them (not recorded which). The DNA is TGTGCCAGCAGTCGTACCGGCCTCGACACCGGGGAGCTGTTTTTT. The resulting protein is CASSRTGLDTGELFF.